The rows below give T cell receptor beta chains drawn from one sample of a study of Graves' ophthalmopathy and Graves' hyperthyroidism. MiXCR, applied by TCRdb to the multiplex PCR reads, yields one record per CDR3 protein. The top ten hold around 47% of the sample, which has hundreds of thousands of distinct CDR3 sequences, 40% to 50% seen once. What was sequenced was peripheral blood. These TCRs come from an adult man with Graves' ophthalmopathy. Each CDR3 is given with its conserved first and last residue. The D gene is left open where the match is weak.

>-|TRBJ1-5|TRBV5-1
CASSLDSLNQPQHF
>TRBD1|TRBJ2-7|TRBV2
CASSGRQGDEQYF
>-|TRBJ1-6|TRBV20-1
CSAREPEGRNSPLHF
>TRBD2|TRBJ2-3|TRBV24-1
CATSDFSSTSGYTDTQYF
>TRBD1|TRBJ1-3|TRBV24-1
CATSDGTGGPSGNTIYF
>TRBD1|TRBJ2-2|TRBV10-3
CAIRADRANTGELFF
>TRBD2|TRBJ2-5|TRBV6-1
CASSETSGGQETQYF
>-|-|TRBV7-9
CAAEPYNEQFF
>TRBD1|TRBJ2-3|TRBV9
CASSFGTVPDTQYF
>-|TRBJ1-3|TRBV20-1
CSAQFGNTIYF
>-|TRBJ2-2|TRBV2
CASSDWGESGELFF
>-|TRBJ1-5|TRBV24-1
CATSDGTVNYQPQHF
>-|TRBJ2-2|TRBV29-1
CSALQGPGELFF
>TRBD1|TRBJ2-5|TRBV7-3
CASVEGARLQTQYF
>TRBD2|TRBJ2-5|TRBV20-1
CSADPGLGQETQYF
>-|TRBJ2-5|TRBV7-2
CASSPSSRETQYF
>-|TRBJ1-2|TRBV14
CASSQRKLDSYTF
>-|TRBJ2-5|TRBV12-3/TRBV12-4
CASRLAKGQETQYF
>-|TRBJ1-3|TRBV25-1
CASSEFLGARGNTIYF
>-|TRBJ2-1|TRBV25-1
CASSASGFSSYNEQFF
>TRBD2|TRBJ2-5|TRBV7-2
CASTTSRERRETQYF
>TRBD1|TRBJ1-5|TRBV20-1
CSAIKQGWGNQPQHF
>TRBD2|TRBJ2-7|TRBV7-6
CASSLLDRREVGYEQYF
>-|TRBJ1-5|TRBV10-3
CASKAGKYSNQPQHF
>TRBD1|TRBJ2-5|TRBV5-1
CASSIGQGRGETQYF
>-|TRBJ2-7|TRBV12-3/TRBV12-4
CASSFTVGEQYF
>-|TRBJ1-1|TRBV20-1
CSAPDIRRSTEAFF
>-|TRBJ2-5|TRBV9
CATSDPGTALETQYF
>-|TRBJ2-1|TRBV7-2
CASSVARGEQFF
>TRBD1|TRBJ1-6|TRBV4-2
CASSQDLRDRTSPLHF
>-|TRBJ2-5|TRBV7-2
CASSLQPGSETQYF
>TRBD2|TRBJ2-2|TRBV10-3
CAISSGGSTGELFF
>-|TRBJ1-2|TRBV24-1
CATSEDGQYSGYTF
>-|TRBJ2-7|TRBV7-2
CASSLGRAPYEQYF
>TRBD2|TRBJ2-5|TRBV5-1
CASSSSGDQETQYF
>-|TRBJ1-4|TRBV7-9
CASSVQGATNEKLFF
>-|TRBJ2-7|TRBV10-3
CASTNTSPYEQYF
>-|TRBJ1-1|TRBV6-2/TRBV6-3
CASSPSEEIEAFF
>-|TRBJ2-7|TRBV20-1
CSARNSLSYEQYF